The sequence of this TCR beta chain was determined in a study of CD8+ T cells in alopecia areata. TCR sequencing used cDNA made by reverse transcription of extracted RNA. Using immunoSEQ multiplex PCR, the repertoire was profiled, and TCRdb retains in-frame clones only, with some absent. The sample records about 140,000 clones, about 60% being singletons. This CDR3 region has 17 residues. Germline V lookup: CDR1 GTSNPN, CDR2 SVGIG (reference sequence). V shed 2 bases and J shed 4 bases, with 21 bases lying between them. The V gene is TRBV30, the J gene TRBJ1-5; D remains unclear. This material consisted of CD4+ T cells sorted from blood, taken at week 0. The receptor was isolated from a human donor with alopecia areata. The CDR3 region is CAWSLYRGRERNQPQHF. CDR3 sequence (DNA): TGTGCCTGGAGTCTATATCGAGGGAGGGAAAGAAATCAGCCCCAGCATTTT.